The 19 T cell receptor beta chains below come from one sample, sequenced in a study of blood T cells in healthy people across ages. Together with a sample-barcoded 5' primer, a J-beta primer mix was included in a second PCR lasting roughly 6 to 12 cycles. TCRdb called the 5' RACE reads again in MiXCR, with one record for every CDR3 protein. The sample lists 1.5 million to 2 million distinct CDR3 sequences, 28% seen once, with about 8% in the top ten. The sequenced material came from blood. These receptors came from a woman in her twenties or thirties in good health.

This clonotype was counted a few times. The gene calls are TRBV2 and TRBJ2-7, with D perhaps assigned TRBD1 or TRBD2 (5 bases each). Germline V lookup: CDR1 SNHLY, CDR2 FYNNEI. V was shortened by 7 bases and J by 1 base, with 17 bases between the two germline ends. This CDR3 has 15 residues. The CDR3: CASTATGRKSYEQYF. The DNA of the CDR3 is TGTGCCAGCACGGCCACGGGACGGAAGTCCTACGAGCAGTACTTC.

This clonotype was counted between two and nine times. This chain connects TRBV7-2 to TRBJ2-7; 9 nucleotides line up with TRBD2. There are 17 residues in the CDR3. Germline lookup yields CDR1 SGHTA and CDR2 FQGNSA. The V gene end was trimmed by 0 bases and the J gene end by 2 bases; junction bases not matched to a gene: 8. The CDR3 DNA is TGTGCCAGCAGCTTAGCGGAGATCCCTAGCGGGGCCTACGAGCAGTACTTC. This codes for CASSLAEIPSGAYEQYF.

This chain connects TRBV7-6 to TRBJ1-6, with TRBD1 identical over 8 bases. V shed 5 bases and J 7 bases; nucleotides not matched to a gene: 19. This CDR3 region has 19 residues. From germline, CDR1 is SGHVS and CDR2 FNYEAQ. CDR3 in amino acids: CASSATRQGTGEANSPLHF. CDR3 sequence (DNA): TGTGCCAGCAGCGCAACCCGACAGGGGACCGGGGAGGCGAATTCACCCCTCCACTTT. Full variable domain (missing parts from reference TRBV7-6 and TRBJ1-6): GAGVSQSPRYKVTKRGQDVALRCDPISGHVSLYWYRQALGQGPEFLTYFNYEAQQDKSGLPNDRFSAERPEGSISTLTIQRTEQRDSAMYRCASSATRQGTGEANSPLHFGNGTRLTVT.

This chain uses TRBV2 with TRBJ2-1; D gene uncertain. Per the germline V gene, CDR1 is SNHLY and CDR2 is FYNNEI. This CDR3 spans 11 amino acids. Trimming took off 11 bases at V and 8 bases at J, with 13 bases between the two ends. CDR3 region: CAGYGRYEQFF. The CDR3 bases are TGTGCCGGATATGGGCGGTATGAGCAGTTCTTC.

Many counts were recorded for this clonotype. The chain uses TRBV29-1 and TRBJ2-1, with D unresolved. This CDR3 has 12 amino acids. V was clipped by 5 bases and J by 5 bases, with 10 bases between them. Germline CDR1 and CDR2: SQVTM and ANQGSEA. The CDR3 is CSVRQENNEQFF. In DNA, the CDR3 is TGCAGCGTTCGCCAGGAAAACAATGAGCAGTTCTTC.

In its sample, this clonotype was seen many times. The genes are TRBV7-9 and TRBJ2-1; no firm D call. The germline V gene encodes CDR1 SEHNR and CDR2 FQNEAQ (reference sequence). There are 15 residues in the CDR3. Trimming took off 5 bases at V and 0 bases at J, with 11 bases between the two ends. The chain's CDR3 is CASSPLEGSYNEQFF. As DNA, the CDR3 is TGTGCCAGCAGCCCGTTGGAAGGCTCCTACAATGAGCAGTTCTTC.

The V and J genes are TRBV5-1 and TRBJ2-3; 10 bases line up with TRBD1. This CDR3 has 16 residues. With V trimmed by 3 bases and J by 4 bases, 8 bases remained unmatched. Germline lookup yields CDR1 SGHRS and CDR2 YFSETQ. The CDR3 sequence is CASSSGQGVEADTQYF. The CDR3, as DNA: TGCGCCAGCAGCTCCGGACAGGGGGTGGAGGCAGATACGCAGTATTTT.

In regard to this clonotype: A junction boundary mismatches the germline segment, possibly from a read error. The V and J genes are TRBV9 and TRBJ2-1; 8 positions match TRBD2. Germline CDR1 SGDLS, CDR2 YYNGEE. The CDR3 spans 20 residues. The CDR3 coding sequence is TGTGCCAGCAGCGTTGGTCCCGGAAATAGCGGGGCGGAGAAGTACAATGGGCAGTTCTTC. It yields the protein CASSVGPGNSGAEKYNGQFF.

This clonotype appeared a few times. The rearrangement joins TRBV7-2 to TRBJ1-4; D unresolved. The V gene's germline CDR1 is SGHTA and CDR2 FQGNSA. The CDR3 has 13 amino acids. The germline V and J ends were trimmed by 4 bases and 5 bases, with 8 bases remaining between them. The CDR3 region is CASSSGLNEKLFF. The CDR3 DNA is TGTGCCAGCAGCTCGGGGTTAAATGAAAAACTGTTTTTT.

This clonotype was observed a handful of times. This chain joins TRBV6-2 or TRBV6-3 and TRBJ1-6, with 7 bases lining up with TRBD1. This CDR3 spans 14 amino acids. The junction had 4 bases not matched to a gene; V was cut back by 6 bases and J by 5 bases. CDR1 and CDR2 from the germline V gene are MNHEY and SVGEGT. This chain's CDR3 is CASRPDRNNSPLHF. The DNA of the CDR3 is TGTGCCAGCAGACCGGACAGGAATAATTCACCCCTCCACTTT.

J is TRBJ2-4 and V is TRBV12-3 or TRBV12-4; the match to TRBD2 covers 7 bases. V shed 4 bases, J shed 13 bases, and the junction held 16 bases outside the gene matches. The CDR3 has 15 residues. The CDR3 DNA reads TGTGCCAGCAGTTCCCGGACTAGATGGGGCAATGAGCAGTACTTC. Protein: CASSSRTRWGNEQYF.

This chain uses TRBV4-3 with TRBJ2-1, with D maybe TRBD2 (7 bases). The V end was cut by 2 bases, the J end by 4 bases, with 21 bases between. Germline V gene sequence: CDR1 LGHNA, CDR2 YSLEER. This CDR3 spans 18 amino acids. This chain's CDR3 is CASSQKAGAGAGYNEQFF. The CDR3 coding sequence is TGCGCCAGCAGCCAAAAGGCCGGCGCGGGGGCTGGGTACAATGAGCAGTTCTTC.

Regarding this clonotype: A single base is all that separates this from a far larger clone, so a read error is likely. The V call is TRBV7-2, the J call TRBJ2-4; D gene ambiguous. CDR1 SGHTA and CDR2 FQGNSA come from the germline V gene. V was shortened by 5 bases and J by 15 bases, with 17 bases between the two germline ends. The CDR3 has 12 residues. The CDR3 spells CASSPDLYERYF. DNA of the CDR3: TGTGCCAGCAGCCCAGACCTCTACGAGCGGTACTTC.

This clonotype showed up just a few times. The chain joins TRBV29-1 to TRBJ2-3, with 8 bases that match TRBD2. The trim removed 2 bases at V and 2 bases at J, leaving 3 bases unmatched. From germline, CDR1 is SQVTM and CDR2 ANQGSEA. The CDR3 loop spans 14 amino acids. CDR3 sequence: CSVESGGSTDTQYF. CDR3 coding DNA: TGCAGCGTTGAAAGCGGGGGCTCCACAGATACGCAGTATTTT.

This chain connects TRBV11-2 to TRBJ2-7; D gene ambiguous. Germline lookup yields CDR1 SGHAT and CDR2 FQNNGV. The CDR3 is made up of 15 amino acids. Trimming removed 2 bases at V and 2 bases at J, with 13 bases between. The CDR3 protein is CASSLSLGPTYEQYF. DNA of the CDR3: TGTGCCAGCAGCTTATCCCTAGGGCCCACCTACGAGCAGTACTTC.

This clonotype was recorded a few times. A much larger clonotype is one base distant, so this may be a read error. V gene TRBV10-2 combines with J gene TRBJ2-6; either TRBD1 or TRBD2 may supply D (5 bases each). The length of the CDR3 is 14 residues. Germline V lookup: CDR1 WSHSY, CDR2 SAAADI. The CDR3, as DNA: TGCGCCAGCAGGGACTTCGGTGGGGCCAACGTCCGGACTTTC. It encodes CASRDFGGANVRTF.

This clonotype was picked up a small number of times. The chain carries TRBV3-1 and TRBJ2-3; D is unresolved. With 4 bases removed from V and 5 bases from J, the gap between germline ends came to 10 bases. Germline V gene data show CDR1 as LGHDT and CDR2 as YNNKEL (reference sequence). The CDR3 is made up of 13 amino acids. The CDR3 loop reads CASSLLKLDTQYF. CDR3 nucleotide sequence: TGTGCCAGCAGCCTCCTGAAGCTAGATACGCAGTATTTT.

This clonotype was counted ten times or more. V and J are TRBV20-1 and TRBJ1-2, with D unresolved. There are 12 residues in the CDR3. The V and J ends lost 1 base and 6 bases respectively, with 9 bases between them. The germline gives CDR1 DFQATT, CDR2 SNEGSKA (reference sequence). The CDR3 DNA sequence: TGCAGTGCTAGAGGTACATTTAATGGCTACACCTTC. The encoded protein is CSARGTFNGYTF.

This chain links TRBV7-9 with TRBJ2-3; D unresolved. Trimming removed 9 bases at V and 5 bases at J, with 21 bases between. From germline, CDR1 is SEHNR and CDR2 FQNEAQ (reference sequence). This CDR3 region has 15 residues. For the CDR3, the DNA is TGTGCCAGTAGCCCCGCCGGCCGTGGGGAAGATACGCAGTATTTT. This translates into CASSPAGRGEDTQYF.